This TCR beta chain appears in the sequencing data of a study of T cell changes during pregnancy in multiple sclerosis. TCRdb's copy holds only in-frame clones and misses some; the assay was immunoSEQ multiplex PCR. This sample carries about 69,000 clones, 85% to 95% of them seen once, and the ten largest clones take 1.5% to 2.5%. V trimming: 3 bases; J trimming: 5 bases; junction bases outside the gene matches: 14. Per germline, CDR1 KGHSH and CDR2 LQKENI. This CDR3 has 19 residues. The chain recombines TRBV18 with TRBJ2-1; 12 nucleotides match TRBD2. The sequencing here drew on peripheral blood, taken in the third trimester of pregnancy. The clonotype comes from a female donor in good health, enrolled as a control in a pregnancy study. DNA of the CDR3: TGTGCCAGCTCACCTTGGATTCTAGCGGGAGGGCCGGAGGACAATGAGCAGTTCTTC. Translating gives CASSPWILAGGPEDNEQFF.